This entry is about one TCR beta chain. The germline V gene encodes CDR1 SNHLY and CDR2 FYNNEI. This CDR3 comprises 17 residues. Trimming stripped 1 base from V and 0 bases from J, with 10 bases between. This entry comes from a study of blood T cell repertoires in COVID-19. Study context: The United States, Italy and Spain supplied acute and convalescent COVID-19 samples.

Generated by immunoSEQ multiplex PCR, the TCRdb table keeps only in-frame clones and is missing some. The sample lists 150,000 to 200,000 clones, roughly nine tenths seen once, with 25% to 30% in the top ten. The TCR comes from a man in his 60s with acute or convalescent COVID-19. The gene calls are TRBV2 and TRBJ2-6, with D maybe TRBD2 (6 bases). The sequenced material came from peripheral blood. The CDR3 spells CASSEGAGNSGANVLTF. The CDR3 nucleotides are TGTGCCAGCAGTGAAGGGGCGGGGAACTCTGGGGCCAACGTCCTGACTTTC. Based on the CDR3 plus reference TRBV2 and TRBJ2-6, the full variable domain is EPEVTQTPSHQVTQMGQEVILRCVPISNHLYFYWYRQILGQKVEFLVSFYNNEISEKSEIFDDQFSVERPDGSNFTLKIRSTKLEDSAMYFCASSEGAGNSGANVLTFGAGSRLTVL.